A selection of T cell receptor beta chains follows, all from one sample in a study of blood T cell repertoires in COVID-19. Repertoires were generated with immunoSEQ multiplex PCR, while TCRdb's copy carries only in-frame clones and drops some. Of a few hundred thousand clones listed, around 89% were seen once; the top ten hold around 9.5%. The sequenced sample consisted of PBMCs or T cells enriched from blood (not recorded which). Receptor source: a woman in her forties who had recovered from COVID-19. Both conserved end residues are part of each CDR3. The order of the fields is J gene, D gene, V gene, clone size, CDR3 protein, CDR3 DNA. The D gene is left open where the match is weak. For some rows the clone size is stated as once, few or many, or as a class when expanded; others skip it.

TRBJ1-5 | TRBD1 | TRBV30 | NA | CAWGGTGQPQHF | TGTGCCTGGGGAGGGACAGGCCAGCCCCAGCATTTT
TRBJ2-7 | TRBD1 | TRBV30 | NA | CAWTPIGTGGVYEQYF | TGTGCCTGGACCCCGATCGGGACAGGGGGCGTCTACGAGCAGTACTTC
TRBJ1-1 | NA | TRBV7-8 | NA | CASSLDLQGIAEAFF | TGTGCCAGCAGCTTAGACCTACAGGGAATCGCTGAAGCTTTCTTT
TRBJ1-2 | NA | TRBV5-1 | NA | CASSPVNWLAGRSGYTF | TGCGCCAGCAGCCCGGTAAATTGGTTGGCAGGGCGGAGTGGCTACACCTTC
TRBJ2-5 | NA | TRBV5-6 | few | CASSLGPAGPRDTQYF | TGTGCCAGCAGCTTGGGACCGGCGGGGCCACGGGATACCCAGTACTTC
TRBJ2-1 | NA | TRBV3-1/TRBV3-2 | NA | CASSQDTGLGNEQFF | TGTGCCAGCAGCCAAGATACGGGGTTGGGGAATGAGCAGTTCTTC
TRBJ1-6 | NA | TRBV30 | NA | CAWSVSSYNSPLHF | TGTGCCTGGAGTGTGAGCTCCTATAATTCACCCCTCCACTTT
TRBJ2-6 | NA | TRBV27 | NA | CASSPAGNAGANVLTF | TGTGCCAGCAGTCCAGCAGGGAACGCGGGGGCCAACGTCCTGACTTTC
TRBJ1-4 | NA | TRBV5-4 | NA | CASSLAEGTLEKLFF | TGTGCCAGCAGCTTGGCGGAGGGGACTCTTGAAAAACTGTTTTTT
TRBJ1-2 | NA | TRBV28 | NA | CASSLPLQLYGYTF | TGTGCCAGCAGTTTACCTCTACAGCTCTATGGCTACACCTTC
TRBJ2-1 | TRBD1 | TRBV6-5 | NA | CASSTGDSPYNEQFF | TGTGCCAGCAGTACAGGGGACAGTCCCTACAATGAGCAGTTCTTC
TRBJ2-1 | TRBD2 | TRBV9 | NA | CASSVDLAERSAQGQFF | TGTGCCAGCAGCGTAGACCTAGCGGAGCGTTCCGCGCAGGGGCAGTTCTTC
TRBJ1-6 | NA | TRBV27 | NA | CASSLEKGLVSSPLHF | TGTGCCAGCAGTTTGGAGAAAGGACTCGTCAGTTCACCCCTCCACTTT
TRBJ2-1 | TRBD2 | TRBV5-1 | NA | CASSSSGGPSYNEQFF | TGCGCCAGCTCATCTAGCGGGGGGCCTTCCTACAATGAGCAGTTCTTC
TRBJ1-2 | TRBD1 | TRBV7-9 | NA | CASSSGQSVFGYTF | TGTGCCAGCAGTTCGGGACAGAGCGTCTTTGGCTACACCTTC
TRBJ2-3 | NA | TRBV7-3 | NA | CASSLRSGPDGGTQYF | TGTGCCAGCAGCTTAAGATCCGGGCCCGATGGAGGTACGCAGTATTTT
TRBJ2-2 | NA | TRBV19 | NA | CASTSLIPTGELFF | TGTGCCAGTACCTCCTTAATTCCCACCGGGGAGCTGTTTTTT
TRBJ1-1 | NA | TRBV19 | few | CASSIFMAGVNTEAFF | TGTGCCAGTAGTATATTCATGGCGGGGGTGAACACTGAAGCTTTCTTT
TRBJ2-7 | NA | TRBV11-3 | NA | CASSLTSSTWEQYF | TGTGCCAGCAGCTTGACTTCCTCCACATGGGAGCAGTACTTC
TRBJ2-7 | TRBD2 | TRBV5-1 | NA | CASSLGGGTREQYF | TGCGCCAGCAGCTTGGGCGGGGGGACAAGGGAGCAGTACTTC
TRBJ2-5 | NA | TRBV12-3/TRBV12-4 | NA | CASSGNLKSQYF | TGTGCCAGCAGCGGGAACCTCAAGTCCCAGTACTTC
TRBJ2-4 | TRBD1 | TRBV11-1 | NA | CASSLERQGSKNIQYF | TGTGCCAGCAGCTTAGAACGACAGGGGAGCAAAAACATTCAGTACTTC
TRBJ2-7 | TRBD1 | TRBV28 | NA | CASRPTGMGSYEQYF | TGTGCCAGCAGACCGACAGGGATGGGCTCCTACGAGCAGTACTTC
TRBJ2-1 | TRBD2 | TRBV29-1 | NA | CSVKGRVSYNEQFF | TGCAGCGTTAAGGGGAGGGTTTCCTACAATGAGCAGTTCTTC
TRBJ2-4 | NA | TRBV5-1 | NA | CASSVSPPGDIQYF | TGCGCCAGCAGCGTCTCCCCCCCGGGGGACATTCAGTACTTC
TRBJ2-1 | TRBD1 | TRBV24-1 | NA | CATSDRTGGTYNEQFF | TGTGCCACCAGTGATCGGACAGGGGGCACCTACAATGAGCAGTTCTTC
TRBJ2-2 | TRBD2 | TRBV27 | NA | CASSLTTSGRNTGELFF | TGTGCCAGCAGTTTAACGACTAGCGGGAGGAACACCGGGGAGCTGTTTTTT
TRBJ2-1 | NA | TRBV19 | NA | CASSMEGLYNEQFF | TGTGCCAGTAGTATGGAGGGACTGTACAATGAGCAGTTCTTC
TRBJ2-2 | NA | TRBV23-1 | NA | CASSQSRATGRNTGELFF | TGCGCCAGCAGTCAATCGAGGGCTACAGGGAGGAACACCGGGGAGCTGTTTTTT
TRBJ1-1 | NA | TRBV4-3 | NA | CASSQTWTVNTEAFF | TGCGCCAGCAGCCAAACTTGGACAGTGAACACTGAAGCTTTCTTT
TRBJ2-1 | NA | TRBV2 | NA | CASNRQSNEQFF | TGTGCCAGCAACCGACAGAGCAATGAGCAGTTCTTC
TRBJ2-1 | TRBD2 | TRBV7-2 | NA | CASSSTGGYNEQFF | TGTGCCAGCAGCTCCACGGGGGGATACAATGAGCAGTTCTTC
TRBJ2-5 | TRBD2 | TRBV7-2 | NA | CASSSRGRGGQETQYF | TGTGCCAGCAGCTCTCGGGGAAGGGGAGGGCAAGAGACCCAGTACTTC